The entry below describes one T cell receptor beta chain. The antigen is unknown. V lost 5 bases and J lost 4, with 14 bases in between. Germline CDR1 and CDR2: MNHEY and SMNVEV (reference sequence). The CDR3 totals 14 residues. These data originate in a study of T cell repertoires in aging, cancer and after chemotherapy. For the study at large: Donors were grouped into six age bands spanning 30 or younger through 70 or older.

TRB rearrangements spanning V, D and J were amplified using mixed TRB-A/B primers. TCRdb processed the multiplex PCR reads anew with MiXCR; each CDR3 protein has one entry. This sample yields about 6,300 distinct CDR3 sequences, of which approximately 40% are seen a single time; approximately 44% belongs to the top ten. Overall study findings and caveats: Untreated cancer patients had significantly lower blood TCR diversity than age-matched healthy donors.

The template was genomic DNA from peripheral blood, not RNA. The chain carries TRBV27 and TRBJ1-2; D is ambiguous. The specimen sequenced was blood. This sequence originates from a human donor in good health. The CDR3 sequence: CASSPRGRSYGYTF. CDR3 DNA sequence: TGTGCCAGCAGTCCTCGTGGACGGAGCTATGGCTACACCTTC.